This T cell receptor beta chain was sequenced for a study of blood T cells in healthy people across ages. CDR3 length: 18 amino acids. With 1 base clipped from V and 2 bases from J, the junction kept 11 bases outside the gene matches. Germline CDR1 reads SGHVS; CDR2 reads FNYEAQ. With each sample, at least 5 micrograms of total RNA were extracted. The use of a sample-barcoded 5' primer and a J-beta primer mix characterized a second PCR of roughly 7 to 11 cycles. Tags on each cDNA molecule came from a template-switch adaptor with 12 random nucleotides. A single record per CDR3 protein comes from TCRdb applying MiXCR to the 5' RACE reads. The repertoire holds 650,000 to 1,000,000 distinct CDR3 sequences, with around 36% as singletons.

The clonotype was recovered from a man in his late teens or twenties in good health. The chain employs TRBV7-6 and TRBJ2-3, with TRBD2 identical over 8 bases. Source material: blood. The CDR3 protein is CASSLVRRAGATTDTQYF. In DNA form, the CDR3 reads TGTGCCAGCAGCTTAGTTCGGAGAGCGGGGGCTACCACAGATACGCAGTATTTT.